These T cell receptor beta chains were read from a single sample in a study of blood T cell repertoires in COVID-19. Measured with immunoSEQ multiplex PCR; TCRdb has only the in-frame clones, and not every one. This table has about 140,000 clones, just under 90% appearing once. The sequenced material came from peripheral blood. The origin of the receptors is a woman aged 40-49 years with acute or convalescent COVID-19. The CDR3 runs from the conserved cysteine through the conserved F or W. Fields, in order: V gene, J gene, clone size, D gene, CDR3 DNA, CDR3 protein. A D gene is named only where the DNA matches it firmly. Clone size appears in some rows only: once, few, many, or a class for an expanded clone.

TRBV15,TRBJ1-2,.,TRBD1,TGTGCCACTCAACCACAGGGGAACTATGGCTACACCTTC,CATQPQGNYGYTF
TRBV11-3,TRBJ2-2,.,.,TGTGCCAGCACCATCCCGGGCACCGGGGAGCTGTTTTTT,CASTIPGTGELFF
TRBV5-5,TRBJ2-1,.,TRBD2,TGTGCCAGCAGCGGATGGACTAGCGGACCCAATGAGCAGTTCTTC,CASSGWTSGPNEQFF
TRBV6-5,TRBJ1-2,.,TRBD1,TGTGCCAGCGGGGACAGGGGGCGTTATGGCTACACCTTC,CASGDRGRYGYTF
TRBV7-2,TRBJ2-1,.,TRBD2,TGTGCCAGCAGCCCGACTAGCGGGAGTTCGGATGAGCAGTTCTTC,CASSPTSGSSDEQFF
TRBV5-4,TRBJ2-2,.,TRBD2,TGTGCCACCAGGCGGTCTAGCGGGGGGATCACCGGGGAGCTGTTTTTT,CATRRSSGGITGELFF
TRBV18,TRBJ1-2,.,TRBD1,TGTGCCAGCTCACCGGACAGGGGGCCTGGCTACACCTTC,CASSPDRGPGYTF
TRBV11-1,TRBJ2-7,.,.,TGTGCCAGCAGCTTGTTCGCATCCAGCTCCTACGAGCAGTACTTC,CASSLFASSSYEQYF
TRBV3-1/TRBV3-2,TRBJ2-7,.,TRBD2,TGTGCCAGCAGCCAAGGGCCAGCGGGAGGGCCATACGAGCAGTACTTC,CASSQGPAGGPYEQYF
TRBV9,TRBJ2-2,.,.,TGTGCCAGCAGCCCCTCCGAGGGCCGCACCGGGGAGCTGTTTTTT,CASSPSEGRTGELFF
TRBV18,TRBJ1-2,.,TRBD1,TGTGCCAGCTCACAGACAGGGACCCCAGACTATGGCTACACCTTC,CASSQTGTPDYGYTF
TRBV19,TRBJ2-1,once,TRBD2,TGTGCCAGTAGTATGTTAGCGGGGAACAATGAGCAGTTCTTC,CASSMLAGNNEQFF
TRBV13,TRBJ1-6,once,.,TGTGCCAGCAGCACGGCGGGGGGGGGCTCGGGCAATTCACCCCTCCACTTT,CASSTAGGGSGNSPLHF
TRBV4-1,TRBJ1-4,.,.,TGCGCCAGCAGTCCAACAGGGAGTGAAAAACTGTTTTTT,CASSPTGSEKLFF
TRBV7-8,TRBJ2-5,.,TRBD2,TGTGCCAGCAGCTTAGCGGTCCTAGCGGGAGTGAGGGAGACCCAGTACTTC,CASSLAVLAGVRETQYF
TRBV5-6,TRBJ2-3,.,.,TGTGCCAGCAGCTTGGGCGGGTGGACAGATACGCAGTATTTT,CASSLGGWTDTQYF
TRBV3-1/TRBV3-2,TRBJ2-7,once,TRBD2,TGTGCCAGCAGCCCGGGCGGGGGGGGCCACGAGCAGTACTTC,CASSPGGGGHEQYF
TRBV6-5,TRBJ1-1,.,.,TGTGCCAGCAGTTATGACGCGGAGATCGGTGAAGCTTTCTTT,CASSYDAEIGEAFF
TRBV4-1,TRBJ2-7,.,TRBD2,TGCGCCAGCAGCCAAGATCCGACGGGAGGGCCCGAGCAGTACTTC,CASSQDPTGGPEQYF